This T cell receptor beta chain was found in a study of blood T cell repertoires in COVID-19. V was cut by 2 bases and J by 4 bases, with 15 bases left in between. Germline CDR1 MNHNY, CDR2 SVGAGI (reference sequence). This CDR3 contains 15 residues. Per the study methods: Reference gene primers were amplified, and this amplification served to estimate nucleated cell counts. Clones were read by immunoSEQ multiplex PCR, and TCRdb kept only the in-frame ones, dropping some. V, J and clone size were drawn from that table, and D and trimming were deduced from the DNA. Of around 130,000 clones listed, approximately 71% are singletons.

The TCR originated in a human donor in a cohort sampled during active COVID-19. The sequenced sample was peripheral blood. The chain links TRBV6-6 to TRBJ2-7; D gene ambiguous. The CDR3 sequence is CASSYTSATLYEQYF. Here the CDR3 DNA reads TGTGCCAGCAGTTACACCAGCGCGACCCTTTACGAGCAGTACTTC.